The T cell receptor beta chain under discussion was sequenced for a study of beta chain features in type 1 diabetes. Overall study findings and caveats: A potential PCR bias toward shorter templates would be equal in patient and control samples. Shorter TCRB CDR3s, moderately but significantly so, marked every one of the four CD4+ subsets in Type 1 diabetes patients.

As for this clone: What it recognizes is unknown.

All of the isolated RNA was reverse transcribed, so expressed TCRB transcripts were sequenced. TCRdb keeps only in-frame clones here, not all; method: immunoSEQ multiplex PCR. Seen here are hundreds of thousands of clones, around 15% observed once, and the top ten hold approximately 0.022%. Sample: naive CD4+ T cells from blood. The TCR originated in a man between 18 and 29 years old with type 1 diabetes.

The CDR3 loop is CASSLRRDYGYTF. The CDR3 region has the DNA TGTGCCAGCAGCCTCCGGAGGGACTATGGCTACACCTTC. V gene TRBV13 combines with J gene TRBJ1-2; D gene ambiguous. Trimming removed 5 bases at V and 3 bases at J, with 10 bases between. Germline V CDR1 and CDR2: PRHDT, FYEKMQ (reference sequence). The CDR3 runs 13 residues.